Following are 6 T cell receptor beta chains from one sample sequenced in a study of molecular identifiers for immune sequencing clone quantification. TCRdb fed the PCR reads into MiXCR, producing one record per CDR3 protein. The table lists 400,000 to 600,000 distinct CDR3 sequences, around 23% of them singletons. Sequencing was performed on naive CD8+ T cells from blood, with Jurkat cell RNA spiked in. Subset described: FACS-sorted CD8+CD4-CCR7+CD45RA+ naive T cells. Receptors were obtained from a human donor in good health. Some libraries in this study had Jurkat cell RNA spiked in.

The rearrangement links TRBV24-1 to TRBJ1-5; D gene ambiguous. This CDR3 is built from 13 residues. The V end lost 3 bases, the J end lost 4 bases, and 6 bases lay between the germline ends. The germline V gene has CDR1 KGHDR and CDR2 SFDVKD. The CDR3 spells CATSDNTNQPQHF. The CDR3 DNA reads TGTGCCACCAGTGATAATACTAATCAGCCCCAGCATTTT.

This chain connects TRBV7-2 to TRBJ2-7, with unresolved D. V was pared by 5 bases and J by 5 bases, with 13 bases between. The CDR3 length is 13 residues. Germline V gene lookup returns CDR1 SGHTA and CDR2 FQGNSA. The CDR3 loop is CASSPIDTNEQYF. CDR3 coding DNA: TGTGCCAGCAGCCCCATCGACACCAACGAGCAGTACTTC.

This clonotype has ten or more counts. The V and J genes are TRBV28 and TRBJ2-3; 7 nucleotides agree with TRBD1. The CDR3 is made up of 14 amino acids. V shed 5 bases, J shed 2 bases, and the junction held 4 bases outside the gene matches. Germline V CDR1 and CDR2: MDHEN, SYDVKM. For the CDR3, the DNA is TGTGCCAGCAGTCCGGGACAGTACACAGATACGCAGTATTTT. It encodes CASSPGQYTDTQYF.

On this clonotype: This may be a read error, as it is one base from a much larger clone. This chain uses TRBV5-1 with TRBJ2-2; 7 positions agree with TRBD1. Germline values: CDR1 SGHRS, CDR2 YFSETQ. The CDR3 runs 16 residues. CDR3 sequence: CASSLGWTGNSGERFF. Written as DNA, the CDR3 is TGCGCCAGCAGCTTGGGTTGGACAGGAAATTCCGGGGAGCGGTTTTTT.

The rearrangement uses TRBV29-1 and TRBJ2-7, with 8 bases matching TRBD2. CDR1 is SQVTM and CDR2 is ANQGSEA in the germline V gene. This CDR3 has 16 residues. The V gene end was trimmed by 1 base and the J gene end by 1 base; junction bases not matched to a gene: 9. CDR3 sequence reads: CSVEVSGSVPSYEQYF. CDR3 DNA: TGCAGCGTTGAAGTCAGCGGGAGCGTCCCTTCCTACGAGCAGTACTTC.

This clonotype showed up many times. The rearrangement links TRBV30 to TRBJ2-7; TRBD1 might be the D (6 bases). V lost 2 bases to trimming and J lost 2 bases, with 10 bases between them. CDR3 length equals 13 residues. In germline, CDR1 is GTSNPN, CDR2 SVGIG (reference sequence). CDR3 nucleotides: TGTGCCTGGAGTACCGGACAGACCTACGAGCAGTACTTC. It specifies CAWSTGQTYEQYF.